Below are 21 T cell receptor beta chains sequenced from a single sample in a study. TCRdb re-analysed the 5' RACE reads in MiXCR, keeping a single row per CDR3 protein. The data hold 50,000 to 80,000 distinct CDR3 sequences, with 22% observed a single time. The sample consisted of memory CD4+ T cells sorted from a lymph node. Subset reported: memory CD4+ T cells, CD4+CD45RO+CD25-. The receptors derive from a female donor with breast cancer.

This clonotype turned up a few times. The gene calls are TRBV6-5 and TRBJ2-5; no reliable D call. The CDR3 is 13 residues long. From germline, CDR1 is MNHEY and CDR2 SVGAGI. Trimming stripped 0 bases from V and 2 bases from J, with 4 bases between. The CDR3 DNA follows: TGTGCCAGCAGTTACTCAGTACAAGAGACCCAGTACTTC. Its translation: CASSYSVQETQYF.

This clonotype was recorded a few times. DNA for the CDR3: TGCAGTGCCCTGCTGGAGACTGAAGCTTTCTTT. This translates into CSALLETEAFF. The rearrangement links TRBV20-1 to TRBJ1-1; D is undetermined. Germline assignment: CDR1 DFQATT and CDR2 SNEGSKA (reference sequence). The V and J ends lost 6 bases and 5 bases respectively, with 10 bases between them. This CDR3 has 11 amino acids.

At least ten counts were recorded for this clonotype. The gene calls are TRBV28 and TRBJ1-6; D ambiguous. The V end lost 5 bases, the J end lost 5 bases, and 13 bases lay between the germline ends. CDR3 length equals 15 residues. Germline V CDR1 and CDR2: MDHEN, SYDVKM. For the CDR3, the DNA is TGTGCCAGCAGTGGACGCACCGCCAATAATTCACCCCTCCACTTT. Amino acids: CASSGRTANNSPLHF.

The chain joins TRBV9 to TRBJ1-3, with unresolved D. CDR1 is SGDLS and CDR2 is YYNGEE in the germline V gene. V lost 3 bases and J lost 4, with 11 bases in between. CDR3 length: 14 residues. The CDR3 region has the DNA TGTGCCAGCAGCGCAGCGGTATCGGGAAACACCATATATTTT. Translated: CASSAAVSGNTIYF.

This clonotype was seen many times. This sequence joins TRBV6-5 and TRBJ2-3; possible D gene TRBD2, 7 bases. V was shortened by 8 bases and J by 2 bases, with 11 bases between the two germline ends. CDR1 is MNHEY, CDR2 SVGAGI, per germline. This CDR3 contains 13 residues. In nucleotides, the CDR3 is TGTGCCAGCGCGGGGGCGAACACAGATACGCAGTATTTT. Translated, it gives CASAGANTDTQYF.

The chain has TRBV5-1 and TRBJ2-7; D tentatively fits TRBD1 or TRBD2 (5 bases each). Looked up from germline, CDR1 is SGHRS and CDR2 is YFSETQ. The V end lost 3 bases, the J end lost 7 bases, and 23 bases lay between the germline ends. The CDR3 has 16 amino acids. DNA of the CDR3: TGCGCCAGCAGCTCCGGGACCTACACCCTCTCGGAGGAGCAGTACTTC. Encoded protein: CASSSGTYTLSEEQYF.

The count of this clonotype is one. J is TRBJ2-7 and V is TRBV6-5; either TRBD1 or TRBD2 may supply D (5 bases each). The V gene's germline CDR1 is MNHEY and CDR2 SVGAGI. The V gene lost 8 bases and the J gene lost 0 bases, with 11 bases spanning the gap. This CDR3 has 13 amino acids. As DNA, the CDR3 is TGTGCCAGCGGTCGGGACCACTCCTACGAGCAGTACTTC. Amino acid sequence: CASGRDHSYEQYF.

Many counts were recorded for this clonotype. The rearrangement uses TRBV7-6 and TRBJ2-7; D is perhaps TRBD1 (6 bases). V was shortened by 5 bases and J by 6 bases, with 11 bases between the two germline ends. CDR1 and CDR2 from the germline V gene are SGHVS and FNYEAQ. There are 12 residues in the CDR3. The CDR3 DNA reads TGTGCCAGCAGCCAAACAGGGACCGAGCAGTACTTC. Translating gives CASSQTGTEQYF. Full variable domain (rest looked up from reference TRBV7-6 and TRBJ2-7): GAGVSQSPRYKVTKRGQDVALRCDPISGHVSLYWYRQALGQGPEFLTYFNYEAQQDKSGLPNDRFSAERPEGSISTLTIQRTEQRDSAMYRCASSQTGTEQYFGPGTRLTVT.

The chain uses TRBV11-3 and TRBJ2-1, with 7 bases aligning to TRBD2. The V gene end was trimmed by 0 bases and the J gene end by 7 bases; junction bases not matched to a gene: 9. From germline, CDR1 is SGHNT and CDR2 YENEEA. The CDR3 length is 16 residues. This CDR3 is CASSLDPTTSRNEQFF. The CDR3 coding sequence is TGTGCCAGCAGCTTAGACCCCACGACTAGCCGGAATGAGCAGTTCTTC.

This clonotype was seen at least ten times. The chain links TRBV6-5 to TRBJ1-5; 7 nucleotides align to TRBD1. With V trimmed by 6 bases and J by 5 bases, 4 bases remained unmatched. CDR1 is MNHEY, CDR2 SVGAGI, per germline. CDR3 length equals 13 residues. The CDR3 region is CASRSTGDQPQHF. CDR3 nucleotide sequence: TGTGCCAGCAGATCTACAGGGGATCAGCCCCAGCATTTT.

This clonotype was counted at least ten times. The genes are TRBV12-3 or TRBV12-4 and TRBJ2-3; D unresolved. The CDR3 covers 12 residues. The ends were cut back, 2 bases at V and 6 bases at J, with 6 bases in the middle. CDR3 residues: CASSLLRDTQYF. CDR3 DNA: TGTGCCAGCAGTTTACTCCGGGATACGCAGTATTTT.

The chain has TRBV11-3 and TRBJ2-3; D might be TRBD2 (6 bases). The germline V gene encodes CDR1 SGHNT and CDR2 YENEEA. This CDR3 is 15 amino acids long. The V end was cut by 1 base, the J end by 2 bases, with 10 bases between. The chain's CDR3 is CASSLGGAPTDTQYF. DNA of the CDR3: TGTGCCAGCAGCTTAGGCGGGGCCCCCACAGATACGCAGTATTTT. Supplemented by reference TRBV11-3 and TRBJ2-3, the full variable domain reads EAGVVQSPRYKIIEKKQPVAFWCNPISGHNTLYWYLQNLGQGPELLIRYENEEAVDDSQLPKDRFSAERLKGVDSTLKIQPAELGDSAVYLCASSLGGAPTDTQYFGPGTRLTVL.

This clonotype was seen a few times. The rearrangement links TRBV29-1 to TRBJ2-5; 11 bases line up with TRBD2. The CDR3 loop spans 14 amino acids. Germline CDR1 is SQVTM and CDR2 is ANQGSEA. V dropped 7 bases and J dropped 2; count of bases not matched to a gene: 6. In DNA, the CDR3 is TGCAGCGGGACCGGGACTAGCGGTCAAGAGACCCAGTACTTC. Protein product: CSGTGTSGQETQYF.

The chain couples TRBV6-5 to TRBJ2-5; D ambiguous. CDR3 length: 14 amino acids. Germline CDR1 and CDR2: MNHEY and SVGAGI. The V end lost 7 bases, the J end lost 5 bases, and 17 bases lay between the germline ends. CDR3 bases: TGTGCCAGCACTCCTTCTGAGTATGAGGAGACCCAGTACTTC. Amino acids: CASTPSEYEETQYF.

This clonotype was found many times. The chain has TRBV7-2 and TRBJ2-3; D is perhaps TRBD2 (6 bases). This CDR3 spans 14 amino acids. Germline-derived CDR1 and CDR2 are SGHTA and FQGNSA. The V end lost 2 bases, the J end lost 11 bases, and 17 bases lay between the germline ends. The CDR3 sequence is CASSLTRRTGEQYF. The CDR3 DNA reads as TGTGCCAGCAGCTTAACAAGGAGGACGGGGGAGCAGTATTTT.

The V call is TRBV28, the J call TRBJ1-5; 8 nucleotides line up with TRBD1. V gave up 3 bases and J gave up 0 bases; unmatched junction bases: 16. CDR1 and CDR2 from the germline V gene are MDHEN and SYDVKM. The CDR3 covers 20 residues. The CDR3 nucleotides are TGTGCCAGCAGTTTCACACTGAGGAGACAGGGGAATGATAGCAATCAGCCCCAGCATTTT. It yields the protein CASSFTLRRQGNDSNQPQHF.

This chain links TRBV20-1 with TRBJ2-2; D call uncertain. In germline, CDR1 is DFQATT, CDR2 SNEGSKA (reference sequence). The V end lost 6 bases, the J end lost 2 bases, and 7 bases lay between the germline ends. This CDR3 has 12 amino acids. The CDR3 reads CSAQYNTGELFF. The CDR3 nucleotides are TGCAGTGCGCAATACAACACCGGGGAGCTGTTTTTT.

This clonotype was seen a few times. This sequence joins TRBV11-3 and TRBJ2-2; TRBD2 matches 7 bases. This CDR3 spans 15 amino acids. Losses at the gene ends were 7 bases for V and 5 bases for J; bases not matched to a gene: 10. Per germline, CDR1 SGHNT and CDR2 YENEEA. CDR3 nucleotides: TGTGCCAGCAAACGGGGTCCTAGCGGAACCGGGGAGCTGTTTTTT. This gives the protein CASKRGPSGTGELFF.

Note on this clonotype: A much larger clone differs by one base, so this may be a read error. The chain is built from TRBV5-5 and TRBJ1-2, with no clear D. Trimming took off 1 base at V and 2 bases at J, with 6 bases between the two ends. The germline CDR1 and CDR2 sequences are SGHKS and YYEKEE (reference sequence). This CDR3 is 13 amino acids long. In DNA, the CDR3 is TGTGCCAGCAGCTTGTGGCAGAACTATGGCTACACCTTC. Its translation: CASSLWQNYGYTF.

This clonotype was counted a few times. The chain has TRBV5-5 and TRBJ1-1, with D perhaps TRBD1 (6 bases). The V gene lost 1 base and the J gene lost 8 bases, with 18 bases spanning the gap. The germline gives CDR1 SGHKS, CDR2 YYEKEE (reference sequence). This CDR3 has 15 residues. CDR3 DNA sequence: TGTGCCAGCAGCTTGCAGGGGTCTGACGTGGGCGAAGCTTTCTTT. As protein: CASSLQGSDVGEAFF. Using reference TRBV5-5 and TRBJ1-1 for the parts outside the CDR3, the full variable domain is DAGVTQSPTHLIKTRGQQVTLRCSPISGHKSVSWYQQVLGQGPQFIFQYYEKEERGRGNFPDRFSARQFPNYSSELNVNALLLGDSALYLCASSLQGSDVGEAFFGQGTRLTVV.

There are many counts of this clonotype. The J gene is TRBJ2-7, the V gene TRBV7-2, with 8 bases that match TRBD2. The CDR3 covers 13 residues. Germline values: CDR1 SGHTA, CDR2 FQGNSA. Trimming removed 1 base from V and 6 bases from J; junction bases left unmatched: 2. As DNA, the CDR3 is TGTGCCAGCAGCTTAGACGGGAGGGGCGAGCAGTACTTC. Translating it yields CASSLDGRGEQYF.